This T cell receptor beta chain appears in the sequencing data of a study of cytotoxic CD8 clonotypes in ibrutinib-treated CLL. Looking at the study overall: Responses comprised about 25 partial and 2 complete; at median roughly 70 months, about 14 remained remitted and roughly 12 progressed.

With sequencing, the targeted depth ranged from 1 in 200,000 to 1 in 1 million T cells. TCRdb's table, derived via immunoSEQ multiplex PCR, lists solely in-frame clones and lacks some. The sample has fewer than 400,000 clones; 67% are singletons. The germline CDR1 and CDR2 sequences are MNHEY and SMNVEV (reference sequence). The CDR3 length is 12 residues. The V end was cut by 2 bases, the J end by 6 bases, with 7 bases between. This clone was seen a few times. What it binds is unknown. Study-level findings and limits: Clonality was elevated at ibrutinib response and had returned toward baseline at progression.

This TCR was recovered from a human donor with chronic lymphocytic leukemia. The material sequenced was PBMCs, taken after 36 months of ibrutinib treatment. The chain uses TRBV27 and TRBJ1-2, with D possibly TRBD1 on 6 matching bases. CDR3 DNA: TGTGCCAGCAGTTTAACAGGGAATGGCTACACCTTC. This gives the protein CASSLTGNGYTF.